In this sample, the clone carrying this T cell receptor (beta chain) turned up many times. The unsorted libraries were made from 2 million PBMCs kept at -80 C. The data are from a study of neurological immune-mediated disorders. CDR1 SGHRS and CDR2 YFSETQ come from the germline V gene. V was clipped by 2 bases and J by 4 bases, with 12 bases between them. This CDR3 comprises 14 residues. cDNA was made by 5'RACE with 10-nucleotide random UMIs. TCRdb re-analysed the 5' RACE reads in MiXCR, keeping a single row per CDR3 protein. The sample lists about 59,000 distinct CDR3 sequences, 9.5% to 15% occurring once.

The source of this sequence is a woman aged 55-69 years with HTLV-1-associated myelopathy (HAM/TSP). Sequencing was done on a sample of PBMCs. The chain links TRBV5-1 to TRBJ1-1; maybe TRBD1 (5 bases). CDR3 sequence: CASSFRGEGTEAFF. CDR3 nucleotides: TGCGCCAGCAGCTTTAGGGGCGAGGGCACTGAAGCTTTCTTT.